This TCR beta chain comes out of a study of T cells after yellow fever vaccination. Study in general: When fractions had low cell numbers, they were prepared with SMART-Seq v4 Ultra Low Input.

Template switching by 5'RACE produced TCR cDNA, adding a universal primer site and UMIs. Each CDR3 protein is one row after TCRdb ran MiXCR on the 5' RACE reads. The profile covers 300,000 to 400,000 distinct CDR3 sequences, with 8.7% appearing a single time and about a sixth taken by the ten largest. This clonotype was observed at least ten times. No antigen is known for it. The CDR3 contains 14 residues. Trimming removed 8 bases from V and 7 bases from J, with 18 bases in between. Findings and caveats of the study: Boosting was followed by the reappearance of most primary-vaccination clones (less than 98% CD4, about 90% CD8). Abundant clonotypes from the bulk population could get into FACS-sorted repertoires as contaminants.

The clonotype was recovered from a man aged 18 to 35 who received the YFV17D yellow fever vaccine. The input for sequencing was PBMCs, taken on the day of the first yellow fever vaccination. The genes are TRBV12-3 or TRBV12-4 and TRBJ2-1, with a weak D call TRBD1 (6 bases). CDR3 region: CASGEWGPLNEQFF. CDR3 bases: TGTGCCAGCGGGGAGTGGGGGCCATTGAATGAGCAGTTCTTC.